This T cell receptor beta chain was sequenced for a study of blood T cell dynamics during melanoma immunotherapy. Across the study: First-line therapy was either pembrolizumab or nivolumab with ipilimumab for metastatic melanoma.

Concerning this clone itself: What it binds is not known.

General study points: Disease-control patients' PBMC repertoires became either more clonal or more diverse at W3.

The CDR3 is 16 residues long. V was clipped by 0 bases and J by 2 bases, with 12 bases between them. Germline V CDR1 and CDR2: SGHRS, YFSETQ. Noted time point: week 3, after first cycle of checkpoint inhibitor. Samples come from before therapy and from week 3 after the first blockade cycle. The table came from immunoSEQ multiplex PCR; TCRdb's copy has only in-frame clones and leaves some out. The table lists about 7,100 clones, about 84% of them singletons. The receptor was derived from a human donor with melanoma. The source was blood, collected from a patient treated with checkpoint blockade. This chain uses TRBV5-1 with TRBJ2-1, with D hard to call. The chain's CDR3 is CASSLARLNTYNEQFF. DNA for the CDR3: TGCGCCAGCAGCTTGGCCCGACTGAACACCTACAATGAGCAGTTCTTC.